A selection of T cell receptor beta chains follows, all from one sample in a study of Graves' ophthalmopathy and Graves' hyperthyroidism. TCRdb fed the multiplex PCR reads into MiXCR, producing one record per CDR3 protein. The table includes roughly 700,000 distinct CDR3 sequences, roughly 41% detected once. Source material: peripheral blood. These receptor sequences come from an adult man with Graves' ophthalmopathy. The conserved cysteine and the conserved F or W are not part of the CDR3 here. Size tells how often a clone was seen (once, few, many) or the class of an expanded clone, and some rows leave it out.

CDR3aa: ASSLNAGGQPQH
j_gene: TRBJ1-5
len: 12
abundance: many
v_gene: TRBV7-8

CDR3aa: ASSLTTLSEQY
j_gene: TRBJ2-7
len: 11
abundance: few
v_gene: TRBV7-2

CDR3aa: ASSSRSSGLEAF
j_gene: TRBJ1-1
len: 12
abundance: many
v_gene: TRBV19

CDR3aa: SARGGGTQETQY
j_gene: TRBJ2-5
len: 12
abundance: few
v_gene: TRBV20-1

CDR3aa: SVPRAGGYT
j_gene: TRBJ1-2
len: 9
abundance: few
v_gene: TRBV29-1

CDR3aa: ASREPGQNNYGYT
j_gene: TRBJ1-2
len: 13
abundance: .
v_gene: TRBV10-3

CDR3aa: ASSDYWARGRKTQY
j_gene: TRBJ2-5
len: 14
abundance: .
v_gene: TRBV25-1

CDR3aa: ATSVGPETQY
j_gene: TRBJ2-5
len: 10
abundance: many
v_gene: TRBV15

CDR3aa: ASSLSRDRGREQY
j_gene: TRBJ2-7
len: 13
abundance: .
v_gene: TRBV7-6

CDR3aa: SAGLAGEETQY
j_gene: TRBJ2-5
len: 11
abundance: many
v_gene: TRBV20-1

CDR3aa: ASSKPWGEGRNEQY
j_gene: TRBJ2-7
len: 14
abundance: once
v_gene: TRBV25-1

CDR3aa: ASKGQTIQETQY
j_gene: TRBJ2-5
len: 12
abundance: .
v_gene: TRBV19

CDR3aa: ASSPGTSVV
j_gene: TRBJ2-7
len: 9
abundance: .
v_gene: TRBV12-3/TRBV12-4

CDR3aa: SATDRGGDEKLF
j_gene: TRBJ1-4
len: 12
abundance: .
v_gene: TRBV29-1

CDR3aa: STGEGANVLT
j_gene: TRBJ2-6
len: 10
abundance: .
v_gene: TRBV29-1

CDR3aa: ASSDRVAANTEAF
j_gene: TRBJ1-1
len: 13
abundance: .
v_gene: TRBV11-2

CDR3aa: AVRDTGNTEAF
j_gene: TRBJ1-1
len: 11
abundance: .
v_gene: TRBV2

CDR3aa: ASSPRLAPGELF
j_gene: TRBJ2-2
len: 12
abundance: few
v_gene: TRBV7-9

CDR3aa: ASSLAYRDEQY
j_gene: TRBJ2-7
len: 11
abundance: few
v_gene: TRBV2

CDR3aa: ASRRTGVEKLF
j_gene: TRBJ1-4
len: 11
abundance: many
v_gene: TRBV6-1

CDR3aa: ASRALNEQF
j_gene: .
len: 9
abundance: .
v_gene: TRBV7-2

CDR3aa: ASSSASEGPTQETQY
j_gene: TRBJ2-5
len: 15
abundance: .
v_gene: TRBV7-9

CDR3aa: ASRSTTGTEAF
j_gene: TRBJ1-1
len: 11
abundance: .
v_gene: TRBV6-5

CDR3aa: ASSGGGRRNYGYT
j_gene: TRBJ1-2
len: 13
abundance: .
v_gene: TRBV19

CDR3aa: SARDRSVYEQY
j_gene: TRBJ2-7
len: 11
abundance: few
v_gene: TRBV20-1

CDR3aa: ASSLEISSQTNEKLF
j_gene: TRBJ1-4
len: 15
abundance: .
v_gene: TRBV11-1

CDR3aa: ASSDSAGGMVEAF
j_gene: TRBJ1-1
len: 13
abundance: .
v_gene: TRBV25-1

CDR3aa: ASSLYNAQETQY
j_gene: TRBJ2-5
len: 12
abundance: .
v_gene: TRBV7-2

CDR3aa: ASPRPGGG
j_gene: TRBJ1-6
len: 8
abundance: many
v_gene: TRBV7-7

CDR3aa: ASSLALESQETQY
j_gene: TRBJ2-5
len: 13
abundance: .
v_gene: TRBV7-6

CDR3aa: ASSSPSAGIQETQH
j_gene: TRBJ2-5
len: 14
abundance: once
v_gene: TRBV7-9

CDR3aa: SARDRRTYEQY
j_gene: TRBJ2-7
len: 11
abundance: few
v_gene: TRBV20-1

CDR3aa: ASRITGVGTEAF
j_gene: TRBJ1-1
len: 12
abundance: few
v_gene: TRBV2

CDR3aa: AISSARDGGNEKLF
j_gene: TRBJ1-4
len: 14
abundance: many
v_gene: TRBV10-3

CDR3aa: ASSGGTAPHNSPLH
j_gene: TRBJ1-6
len: 14
abundance: .
v_gene: TRBV6-5

CDR3aa: ASSQRGRVNTEAF
j_gene: TRBJ1-1
len: 13
abundance: .
v_gene: TRBV11-1

CDR3aa: ASSLQGNEQY
j_gene: TRBJ2-7
len: 10
abundance: many
v_gene: TRBV7-9

CDR3aa: ASSLEGFGANVLT
j_gene: TRBJ2-6
len: 13
abundance: .
v_gene: TRBV5-8

CDR3aa: ASSGQEVTGELF
j_gene: TRBJ2-2
len: 12
abundance: few
v_gene: TRBV7-9

CDR3aa: ASSPTGGFNYGYT
j_gene: TRBJ1-2
len: 13
abundance: many
v_gene: TRBV7-9

CDR3aa: ATSRGTGQETQY
j_gene: TRBJ2-5
len: 12
abundance: .
v_gene: TRBV15

CDR3aa: ASSLRQGAGDQPQH
j_gene: TRBJ1-5
len: 14
abundance: .
v_gene: TRBV5-6

CDR3aa: SVAGDGADNQPQH
j_gene: TRBJ1-5
len: 13
abundance: .
v_gene: TRBV29-1

CDR3aa: ASSPTLSGANVLT
j_gene: TRBJ2-6
len: 13
abundance: few
v_gene: TRBV25-1

CDR3aa: ASNDRLQETQY
j_gene: TRBJ2-5
len: 11
abundance: few
v_gene: TRBV5-1

CDR3aa: ATSRDTYNQPQH
j_gene: TRBJ1-5
len: 12
abundance: .
v_gene: TRBV15

CDR3aa: SVPGTQY
j_gene: TRBJ2-5
len: 7
abundance: .
v_gene: TRBV29-1

CDR3aa: ASSPTVSDGYT
j_gene: TRBJ1-2
len: 11
abundance: many
v_gene: TRBV19

CDR3aa: ASSFEGREGTDTQY
j_gene: TRBJ2-3
len: 14
abundance: .
v_gene: TRBV12-3/TRBV12-4

CDR3aa: SASKPGLASGELF
j_gene: TRBJ2-2
len: 13
abundance: .
v_gene: TRBV20-1

CDR3aa: ASSFSGGVGTGELF
j_gene: TRBJ2-2
len: 14
abundance: few
v_gene: TRBV25-1

CDR3aa: ASSDYGRGRTQY
j_gene: TRBJ2-5
len: 12
abundance: .
v_gene: TRBV25-1

CDR3aa: ASSPANRGAEQY
j_gene: TRBJ2-7
len: 12
abundance: few
v_gene: TRBV5-1

CDR3aa: ASSLGGDGRFEAF
j_gene: TRBJ1-1
len: 13
abundance: few
v_gene: TRBV7-2

CDR3aa: ASSEQTSLYYGYT
j_gene: TRBJ1-2
len: 13
abundance: .
v_gene: TRBV5-1

CDR3aa: ASSYVGEGEQY
j_gene: TRBJ2-7
len: 11
abundance: .
v_gene: TRBV2

CDR3aa: ASSMTGVNTEAF
j_gene: TRBJ1-1
len: 12
abundance: many
v_gene: TRBV19

CDR3aa: ASSYSAGTPMNTEAF
j_gene: TRBJ1-1
len: 15
abundance: .
v_gene: TRBV6-5

CDR3aa: ASSGPMTEAF
j_gene: TRBJ1-1
len: 10
abundance: many
v_gene: TRBV2